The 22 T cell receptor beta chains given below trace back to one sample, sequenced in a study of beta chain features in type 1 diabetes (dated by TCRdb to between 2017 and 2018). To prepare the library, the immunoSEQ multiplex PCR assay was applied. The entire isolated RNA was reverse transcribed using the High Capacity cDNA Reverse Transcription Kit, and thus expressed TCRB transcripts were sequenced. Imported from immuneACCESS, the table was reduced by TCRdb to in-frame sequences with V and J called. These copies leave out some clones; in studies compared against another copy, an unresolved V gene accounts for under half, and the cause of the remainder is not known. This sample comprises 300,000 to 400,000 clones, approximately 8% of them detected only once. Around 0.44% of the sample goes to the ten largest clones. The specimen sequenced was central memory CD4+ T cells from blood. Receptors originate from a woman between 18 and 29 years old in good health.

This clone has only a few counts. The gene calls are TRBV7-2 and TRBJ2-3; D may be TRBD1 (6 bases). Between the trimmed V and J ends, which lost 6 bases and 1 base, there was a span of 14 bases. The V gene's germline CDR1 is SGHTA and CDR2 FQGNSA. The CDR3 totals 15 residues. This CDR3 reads CASSFVAGGTDTQYF. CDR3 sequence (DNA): TGTGCCAGCAGTTTCGTCGCAGGGGGCACAGATACGCAGTATTTT. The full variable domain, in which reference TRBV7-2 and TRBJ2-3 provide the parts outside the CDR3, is GAGVSQSPSNKVTEKGKDVELRCDPISGHTALYWYRQSLGQGLEFLIYFQGNSAPDKSGLPSDRFSAERTGGSVSTLTIQRTQQEDSAVYLCASSFVAGGTDTQYFGPGTRLTVL.

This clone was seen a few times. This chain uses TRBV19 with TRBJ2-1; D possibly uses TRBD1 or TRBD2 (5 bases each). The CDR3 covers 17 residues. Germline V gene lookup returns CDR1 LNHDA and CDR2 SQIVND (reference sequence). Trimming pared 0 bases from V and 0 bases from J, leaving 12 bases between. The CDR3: CASSIDGGGSSYNEQFF. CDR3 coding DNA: TGTGCCAGTAGTATAGATGGGGGTGGTTCCTCCTACAATGAGCAGTTCTTC. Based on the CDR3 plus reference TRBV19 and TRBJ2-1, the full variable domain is DGGITQSPKYLFRKEGQNVTLSCEQNLNHDAMYWYRQDPGQGLRLIYYSQIVNDFQKGDIAEGYSVSREKKESFPLTVTSAQKNPTAFYLCASSIDGGGSSYNEQFFGPGTRLTVL.

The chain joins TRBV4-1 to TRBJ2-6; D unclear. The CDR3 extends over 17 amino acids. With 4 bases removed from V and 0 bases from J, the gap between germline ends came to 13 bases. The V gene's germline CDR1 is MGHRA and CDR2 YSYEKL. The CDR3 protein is CASSRTGPLSGANVLTF. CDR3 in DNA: TGCGCCAGCAGCCGCACCGGGCCCCTCTCTGGGGCCAACGTCCTGACTTTC.

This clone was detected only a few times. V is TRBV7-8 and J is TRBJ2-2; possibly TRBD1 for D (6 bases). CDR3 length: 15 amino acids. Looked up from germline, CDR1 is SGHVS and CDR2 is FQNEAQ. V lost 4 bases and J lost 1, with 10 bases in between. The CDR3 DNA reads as TGTGCCAGCAGCTCAACGGGACAGAACACCGGGGAGCTGTTTTTT. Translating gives CASSSTGQNTGELFF.

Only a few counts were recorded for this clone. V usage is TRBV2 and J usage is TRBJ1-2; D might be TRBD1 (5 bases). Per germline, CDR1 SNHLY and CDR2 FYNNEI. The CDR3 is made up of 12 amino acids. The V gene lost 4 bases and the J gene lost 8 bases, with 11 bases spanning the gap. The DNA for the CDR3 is TGTGCCAGCAGTGTGGCGGGGGAAGGCTACACCTTC. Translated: CASSVAGEGYTF.

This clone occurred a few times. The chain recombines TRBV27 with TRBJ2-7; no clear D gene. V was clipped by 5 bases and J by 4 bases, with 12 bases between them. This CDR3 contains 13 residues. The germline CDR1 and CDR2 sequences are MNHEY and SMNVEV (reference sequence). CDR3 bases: TGTGCCAGCAGTACGTCTTTCGATTACGAGCAGTACTTC. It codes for CASSTSFDYEQYF.

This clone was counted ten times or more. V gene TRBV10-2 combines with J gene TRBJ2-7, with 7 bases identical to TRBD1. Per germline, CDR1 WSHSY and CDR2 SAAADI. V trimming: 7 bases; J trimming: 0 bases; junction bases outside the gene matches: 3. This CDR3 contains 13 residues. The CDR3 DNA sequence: TGCGCCAGCACGTGGGACAGCTCCTACGAGCAGTACTTC. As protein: CASTWDSSYEQYF.

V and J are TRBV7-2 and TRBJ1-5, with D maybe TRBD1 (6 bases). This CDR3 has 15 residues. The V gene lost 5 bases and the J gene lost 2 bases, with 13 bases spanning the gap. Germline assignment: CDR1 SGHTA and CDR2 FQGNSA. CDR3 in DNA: TGTGCCAGCAGCCCACAGGGCCGGGGCAATCAGCCCCAGCATTTT. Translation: CASSPQGRGNQPQHF.

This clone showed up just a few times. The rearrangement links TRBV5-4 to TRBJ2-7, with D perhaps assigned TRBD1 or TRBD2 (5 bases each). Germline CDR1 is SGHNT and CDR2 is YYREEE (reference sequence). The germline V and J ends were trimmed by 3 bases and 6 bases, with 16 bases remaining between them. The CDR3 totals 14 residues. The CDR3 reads CASSSTGTETEQYF. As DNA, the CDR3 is TGTGCCAGCAGCTCGACCGGGACGGAGACCGAGCAGTACTTC. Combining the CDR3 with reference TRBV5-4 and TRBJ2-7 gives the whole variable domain ETGVTQSPTHLIKTRGQQVTLRCSSQSGHNTVSWYQQALGQGPQFIFQYYREEENGRGNFPPRFSGLQFPNYSSELNVNALELDDSALYLCASSSTGTETEQYFGPGTRLTVT.

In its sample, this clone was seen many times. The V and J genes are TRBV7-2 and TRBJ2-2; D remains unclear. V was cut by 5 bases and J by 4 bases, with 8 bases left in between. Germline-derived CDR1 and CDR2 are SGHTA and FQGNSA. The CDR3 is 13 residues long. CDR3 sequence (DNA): TGTGCCAGCAGCCCCCGAGTCACCGGGGAGCTGTTTTTT. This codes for CASSPRVTGELFF.

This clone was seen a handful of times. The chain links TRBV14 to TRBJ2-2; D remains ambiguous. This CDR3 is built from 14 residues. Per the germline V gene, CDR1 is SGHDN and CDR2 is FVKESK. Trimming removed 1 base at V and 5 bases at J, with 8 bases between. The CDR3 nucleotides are TGTGCCAGCAGCCAAGTGGCCCCAACCGGGGAGCTGTTTTTT. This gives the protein CASSQVAPTGELFF.

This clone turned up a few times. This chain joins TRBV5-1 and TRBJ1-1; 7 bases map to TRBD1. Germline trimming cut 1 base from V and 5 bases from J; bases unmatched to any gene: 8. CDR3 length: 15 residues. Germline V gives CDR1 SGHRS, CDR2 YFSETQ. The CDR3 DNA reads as TGCGCCAGCAGCTTGATGGGACAGAGAGGAACTGAAGCTTTCTTT. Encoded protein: CASSLMGQRGTEAFF.

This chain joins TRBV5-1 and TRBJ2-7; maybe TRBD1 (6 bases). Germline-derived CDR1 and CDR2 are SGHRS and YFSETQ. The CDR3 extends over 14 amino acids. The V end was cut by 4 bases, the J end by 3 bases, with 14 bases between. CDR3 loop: CASSREGQNYEQYF. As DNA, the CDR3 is TGCGCCAGCAGCCGGGAAGGACAGAACTACGAGCAGTACTTC.

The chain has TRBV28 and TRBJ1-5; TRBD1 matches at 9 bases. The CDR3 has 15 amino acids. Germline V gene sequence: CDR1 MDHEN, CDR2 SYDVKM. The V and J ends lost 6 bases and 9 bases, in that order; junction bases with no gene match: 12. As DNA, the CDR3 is TGTGCCAGCAGCTCCCCGGGACAGGGTTTGCGGCCCCAGCATTTT. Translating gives CASSSPGQGLRPQHF.

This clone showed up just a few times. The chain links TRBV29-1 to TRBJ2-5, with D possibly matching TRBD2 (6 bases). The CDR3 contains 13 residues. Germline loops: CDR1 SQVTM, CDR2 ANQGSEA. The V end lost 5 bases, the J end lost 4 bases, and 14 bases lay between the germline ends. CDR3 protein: CSVLGGIRETQYF. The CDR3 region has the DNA TGCAGCGTTCTGGGGGGAATTAGAGAGACCCAGTACTTC. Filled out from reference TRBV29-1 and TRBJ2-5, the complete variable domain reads SAVISQKPSRDICQRGTSLTIQCQVDSQVTMMFWYRQQPGQSLTLIATANQGSEATYESGFVIDKFPISRPNLTFSTLTVSNMSPEDSSIYLCSVLGGIRETQYFGPGTRLLVL.

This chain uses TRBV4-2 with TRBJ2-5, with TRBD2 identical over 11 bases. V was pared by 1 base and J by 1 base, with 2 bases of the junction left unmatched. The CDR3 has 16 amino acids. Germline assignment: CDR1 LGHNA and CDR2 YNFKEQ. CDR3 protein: CASSQAGTSGQETQYF. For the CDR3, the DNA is TGTGCCAGCAGCCAAGCCGGGACTAGCGGCCAAGAGACCCAGTACTTC.

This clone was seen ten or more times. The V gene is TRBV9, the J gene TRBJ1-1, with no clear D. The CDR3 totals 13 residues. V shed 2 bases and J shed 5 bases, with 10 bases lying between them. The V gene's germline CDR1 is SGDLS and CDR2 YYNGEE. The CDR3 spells CASSVGWATEAFF. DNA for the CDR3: TGTGCCAGCAGCGTGGGGTGGGCGACTGAAGCTTTCTTT.

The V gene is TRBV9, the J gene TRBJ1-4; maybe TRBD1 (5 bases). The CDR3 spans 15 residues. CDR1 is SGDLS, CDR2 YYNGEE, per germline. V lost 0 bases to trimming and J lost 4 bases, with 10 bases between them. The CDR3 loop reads CASSVASGLNEKLFF. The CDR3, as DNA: TGTGCCAGCAGCGTAGCATCAGGGCTTAATGAAAAACTGTTTTTT.

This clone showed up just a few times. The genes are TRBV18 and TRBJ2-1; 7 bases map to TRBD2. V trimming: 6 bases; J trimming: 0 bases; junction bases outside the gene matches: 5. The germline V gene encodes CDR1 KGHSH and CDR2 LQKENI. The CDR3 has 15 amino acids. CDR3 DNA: TGTGCCAGCTCTCAAGCGGGAAGCTCCTACAATGAGCAGTTCTTC. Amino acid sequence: CASSQAGSSYNEQFF. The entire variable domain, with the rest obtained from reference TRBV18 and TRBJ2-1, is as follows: NAGVMQNPRHLVRRRGQEARLRCSPMKGHSHVYWYRQLPEEGLKFMVYLQKENIIDESGMPKERFSAEFPKEGPSILRIQQVVRGDSAAYFCASSQAGSSYNEQFFGPGTRLTVL.

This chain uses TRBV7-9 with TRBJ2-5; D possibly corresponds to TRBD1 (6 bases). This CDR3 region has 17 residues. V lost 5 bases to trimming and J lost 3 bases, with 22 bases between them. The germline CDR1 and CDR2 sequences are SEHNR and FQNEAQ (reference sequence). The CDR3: CASSPSPGQRREETQYF. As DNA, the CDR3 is TGTGCCAGCAGCCCGAGCCCGGGACAAAGACGAGAAGAGACCCAGTACTTC.

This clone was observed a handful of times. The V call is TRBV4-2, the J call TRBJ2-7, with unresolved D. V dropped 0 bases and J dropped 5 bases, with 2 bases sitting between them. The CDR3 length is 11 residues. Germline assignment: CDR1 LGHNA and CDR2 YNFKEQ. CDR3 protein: CASSQDHEQYF. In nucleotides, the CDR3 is TGTGCCAGCAGCCAAGACCACGAGCAGTACTTC.

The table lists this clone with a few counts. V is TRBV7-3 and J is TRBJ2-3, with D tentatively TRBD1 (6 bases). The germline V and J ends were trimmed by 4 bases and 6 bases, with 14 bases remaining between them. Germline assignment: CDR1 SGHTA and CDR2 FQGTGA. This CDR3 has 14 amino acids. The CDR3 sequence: CASSSGQTWDTQYF. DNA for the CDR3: TGTGCCAGCAGCTCAGGACAGACGTGGGATACGCAGTATTTT.